This TCR beta chain was documented in a study of response to subunit inactivated influenza vaccine. Study-level points and caveats: Researchers suggested that each seasonal influenza vaccination recruits few new T cells.

This clonotype was seen ten or more times. The target antigen is unknown. A junction end diverges from the germline sequence, so it may reflect a read error. TCRdb recomputed calls from the RT-PCR reads with MiXCR, one row per CDR3 protein. The repertoire includes about 480,000 distinct CDR3 sequences, 9.5% to 12% of them detected once, and roughly 12% sits in the top ten. The source is a man aged 50 or older who received an inactivated influenza vaccine. The sample in question was PBMCs from blood, obtained 45 days after vaccination.

The DNA for the CDR3 is TGTGCCAGCAGTTTAGGTCAGAGCACCGGGGAGCTGTTTTTT. It translates to CASSLGQSTGELFF. The chain has TRBV5-1 and TRBJ2-2, with D unresolved. This CDR3 spans 14 amino acids. Germline V gives CDR1 SGHRS, CDR2 YFSETQ.